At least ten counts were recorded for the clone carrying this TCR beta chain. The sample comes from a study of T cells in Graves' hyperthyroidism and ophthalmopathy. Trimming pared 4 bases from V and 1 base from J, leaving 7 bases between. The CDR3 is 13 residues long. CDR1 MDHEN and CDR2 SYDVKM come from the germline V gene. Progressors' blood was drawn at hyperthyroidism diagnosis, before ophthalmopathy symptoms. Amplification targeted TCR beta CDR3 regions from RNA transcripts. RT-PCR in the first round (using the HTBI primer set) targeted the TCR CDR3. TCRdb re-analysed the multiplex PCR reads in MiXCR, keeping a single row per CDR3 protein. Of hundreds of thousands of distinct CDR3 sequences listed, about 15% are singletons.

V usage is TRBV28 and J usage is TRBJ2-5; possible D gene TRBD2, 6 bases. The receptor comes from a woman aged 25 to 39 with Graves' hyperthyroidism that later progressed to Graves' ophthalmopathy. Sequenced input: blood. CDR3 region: CASSYSGQETQYF. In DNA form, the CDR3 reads TGTGCCAGCAGTTATAGCGGCCAAGAGACCCAGTACTTC.